This T cell receptor beta chain was captured by sequencing in a study of T cell responses to AZD1222 COVID-19 vaccine. Study results and caveats: Possibly, clonal diversity was underestimated; donors were largely white British and included more females. The span of vaccine-associated CD4 TCRs extended across spike, with dominance at 160-218 and 743-854.

The method was immunoSEQ multiplex PCR; TCRdb's version includes in-frame clones alone and lacks a portion of them. The sample has roughly 160,000 clones; 85% to 95% are singletons. Germline V lookup: CDR1 SGHNT, CDR2 YYREEE (reference sequence). V lost 4 bases, J lost 4 bases, and 8 bases lay in between. The CDR3 consists of 13 residues. Worth noting for this clone: Its antigen remains unidentified.

The TCR originated in an adult in good health. This chain connects TRBV5-4 to TRBJ2-2; TRBD1 might be the D (5 bases). The material was peripheral blood, obtained on day 0 of AZD1222 vaccination. The CDR3 sequence: CASSRDSTGELFF. DNA of the CDR3: TGTGCCAGCAGCCGCGACAGCACCGGGGAGCTGTTTTTT.